This TCR beta chain was retrieved from a study of blood T cell repertoires in COVID-19. Study at large: T cells, B-cell-depleted T cells, or PBMCs supplied cDNA or gDNA.

Sequencing was performed with immunoSEQ multiplex PCR; in TCRdb, only in-frame clones are kept and a portion is missing. The sample lists about 180,000 clones; around 86% were seen once. The CDR3 is 16 amino acids. The V gene's germline CDR1 is MDHEN and CDR2 SYDVKM. Trimming stripped 1 base from V and 1 base from J, with 13 bases between. The receptor comes from a man aged 50 to 59 with active or convalescent COVID-19. This rearrangement joins TRBV28 to TRBJ1-2; D is perhaps TRBD1 (6 bases). Sequencing was performed on peripheral blood. CDR3 sequence (DNA): TGTGCCAGCAGTTTATCGCCAGGGGCGGTTAACTATGGCTACACCTTC. Its translation: CASSLSPGAVNYGYTF.